This T cell receptor (beta chain) emerged from a study of shared clonotypes between healthy human individuals. Concerning this clone itself: The target antigen is unknown.

About 30,000 T cell genomes, or roughly 200 ng DNA, went into the sorted-subset replicate PCRs. The method was immunoSEQ multiplex PCR; TCRdb's version includes in-frame clones alone and lacks a portion of them. This table holds roughly 2.4 million clones, 95% found once. Study-wide results and limits: Relative to their counterparts shared across all four donors, non-shared clonotypes exhibited diminished generation probabilities.

Germline CDR1 and CDR2: SEHNR and FQNEAQ (reference sequence). The CDR3 spans 14 residues. The germline V and J ends were trimmed by 5 bases and 3 bases, with 14 bases remaining between them. Into CD45RA+ naive and CD45RA-negative memory subsets, the CD4+ cells were split. The TCR was taken from a man between 18 and 35 years old in good health. The chain recombines TRBV7-9 with TRBJ2-7, with no clear D. Source material: naive CD4+ T cells sorted from blood. Subset specified: CD45RA+ positively selected. As DNA, the CDR3 is TGTGCCAGCAGCCCAGGCCATTGGGACTACGAGCAGTACTTC. Translated: CASSPGHWDYEQYF.